Listed below are T cell receptor beta chains from one sample, sequenced in a study of Ad26.COV2.S vaccination and SARS-CoV-2 variants. The protocol was immunoSEQ multiplex PCR, while the TCRdb copy is restricted to in-frame clones and leaves out a portion. Among 300,000 to 400,000 clones listed, 86% were seen once. Sequencing used peripheral blood, obtained in a trial of Ad26.COV2.S vaccine versus placebo. The receptors originated from a person aged 18-60 years who received the Ad26.COV2.S COVID-19 vaccine or a placebo. The CDR3 runs from the conserved cysteine through the conserved F or W. The order of the fields is D gene, V gene, clone size, J gene, CDR3 protein, CDR3 DNA. A D gene is named only where the DNA matches it firmly. Size tells how often a clone was seen (once, few, many) or the class of an expanded clone, and some rows leave it out.

.,TRBV7-6,.,TRBJ2-7,CASSPNSYEQYF,TGTGCCAGCAGTCCGAACAGCTACGAGCAGTACTTC
.,TRBV7-2,.,TRBJ2-3,CASSLSPQGPRTDTQYF,TGTGCCAGCAGCTTATCACCTCAGGGTCCCCGCACAGATACGCAGTATTTT
.,TRBV12-3/TRBV12-4,.,TRBJ1-3,CASSWTPGNTIYF,TGTGCCAGCAGTTGGACACCCGGAAACACCATATATTTT
.,TRBV7-2,.,TRBJ2-7,CASSTWKGGLYEQYF,TGTGCCAGCAGTACCTGGAAGGGAGGTCTCTACGAGCAGTACTTC
.,TRBV6-5,.,TRBJ1-2,CASSFNERSYGYTF,TGTGCCAGCAGTTTCAATGAGAGATCCTATGGCTACACCTTC
TRBD2,TRBV7-2,.,TRBJ2-5,CASSITSDLRTQYF,TGTGCCAGCAGCATCACTAGCGACCTAAGGACCCAGTACTTC
.,TRBV5-1,.,TRBJ2-7,CASSLQTGAYEQYF,TGCGCCAGCAGCCTCCAGACAGGAGCCTACGAGCAGTACTTC
.,TRBV18,.,TRBJ1-1,CASSPQGLEAFF,TGTGCCAGCTCACCCCAGGGCCTTGAAGCTTTCTTT
.,TRBV24-1,once,TRBJ2-2,CATGQTNTGELFF,TGTGCCACCGGACAGACGAACACCGGGGAGCTGTTTTTT
.,TRBV3-1/TRBV3-2,once,TRBJ2-3,CASSLLSSSGITDTQYF,TGTGCCAGCAGCCTTCTCAGTAGTAGCGGTATCACAGATACGCAGTATTTT
TRBD1,TRBV7-2,.,TRBJ1-5,CASSSYAGQGGNQPQHF,TGTGCCAGCAGCAGCTACGCCGGACAGGGAGGCAATCAGCCCCAGCATTTT
TRBD2,TRBV9,.,TRBJ2-3,CASSVDGGGQDTQYF,TGTGCCAGCAGCGTAGACGGGGGGGGCCAAGATACGCAGTATTTT
.,TRBV3-1/TRBV3-2,.,TRBJ1-4,CASSQRGGEKLFF,TGTGCCAGCAGCCAACGTGGGGGGGAAAAACTGTTTTTT
TRBD1,TRBV19,.,TRBJ1-1,CASSSLMRQGFEAFF,TGTGCCAGTAGTTCTCTGATGAGACAGGGCTTTGAAGCTTTCTTT
.,TRBV11-2,.,TRBJ1-1,CASSFGRIPSEAFF,TGTGCCAGCAGCTTTGGACGGATCCCCTCTGAAGCTTTCTTT
TRBD1,TRBV4-2,.,TRBJ1-1,CASSQVWDRDDTEAFF,TGTGCCAGCAGCCAAGTTTGGGACAGGGATGACACTGAAGCTTTCTTT
TRBD1,TRBV6-5,.,TRBJ1-1,CASSQHDRGTEAFF,TGTGCCAGCAGCCAACATGACAGGGGCACTGAAGCTTTCTTT
.,TRBV2,.,TRBJ1-5,CASSERTGNQPQHF,TGTGCCAGCAGTGAGAGGACCGGGAATCAGCCCCAGCATTTT
TRBD1,TRBV5-4,.,TRBJ1-2,CASSLGGQGIGYTF,TGTGCCAGCAGCTTGGGCGGACAGGGGATCGGCTACACCTTC
.,TRBV19,once,TRBJ1-2,CASSIGEGSYGYTF,TGTGCCAGTAGTATAGGGGAGGGAAGCTATGGCTACACCTTC
TRBD1,TRBV6-1,few,TRBJ1-4,CASSDGRGRKAHF,TGTGCCAGCAGTGATGGCAGGGGGCGGAAGGCTCATTTT
TRBD2,TRBV4-1,few,TRBJ2-3,CASSQTLLAGGRDTQYF,TGCGCCAGCAGCCAAACCCTACTAGCGGGGGGGCGGGATACGCAGTATTTT
TRBD1,TRBV5-1,few,TRBJ1-2,CASSLVRTGVNYGYTF,TGCGCCAGCAGCTTGGTACGGACAGGGGTAAACTATGGCTACACCTTC
.,TRBV5-4,.,TRBJ2-1,CASSLATSLNYNEQFF,TGTGCCAGCAGCTTGGCCACAAGCCTGAATTACAATGAGCAGTTCTTC
TRBD1,TRBV5-1,.,TRBJ1-2,CASSARGDYGYTF,TGCGCCAGCAGCGCCAGGGGGGACTATGGCTACACCTTC
TRBD2,TRBV30,.,TRBJ2-6,CAWSVLPGLAGGPLSGANVLTF,TGTGCCTGGAGTGTACTGCCGGGACTAGCGGGGGGACCGCTCTCTGGGGCCAACGTCCTGACTTTC
TRBD1,TRBV23-1,.,TRBJ1-2,CASSQSGQGSNYGYTF,TGCGCCAGCAGTCAATCGGGACAGGGGTCTAACTATGGCTACACCTTC
TRBD1,TRBV7-9,.,TRBJ1-2,CASSLGGTGDLYGYTF,TGTGCCAGCAGCTTAGGAGGGACAGGGGACCTCTATGGCTACACCTTC
TRBD1,TRBV19,.,TRBJ2-1,CASSIGGTGFYNEQFF,TGTGCCAGTAGCATAGGGGGGACAGGGTTCTACAATGAGCAGTTCTTC
.,TRBV4-2,.,TRBJ2-6,CASSHWGLVSGANVLTF,TGTGCCAGCAGCCATTGGGGTCTCGTCTCTGGGGCCAACGTCCTGACTTTC
TRBD1,TRBV5-6,.,TRBJ1-2,CASSPGQGYGYTF,TGTGCCAGCAGCCCGGGACAGGGCTATGGCTACACCTTC
.,TRBV7-2,many,TRBJ2-7,CASSSIGTPGHVSYEQYF,TGTGCCAGCAGCTCGATAGGGACACCGGGACACGTCTCCTACGAGCAGTACTTC
.,TRBV3-1/TRBV3-2,.,TRBJ1-4,CASSQAGGTNEKLFF,TGTGCCAGCAGCCAAGCTGGCGGAACTAATGAAAAACTGTTTTTT
.,TRBV19,.,TRBJ1-2,CASSIGGLNYGYTF,TGTGCCAGTAGTATTGGGGGTCTGAACTATGGCTACACCTTC
.,TRBV23-1,.,TRBJ2-5,CASSQFWDRRREDVGETQYF,TGCGCCAGCAGTCAATTCTGGGATAGGCGCAGGGAGGATGTTGGAGAGACCCAGTACTTC
.,TRBV5-5,.,TRBJ2-5,CASSPLGETQYF,TGTGCCAGCAGCCCCTTAGGAGAGACCCAGTACTTC
.,TRBV5-6,.,TRBJ1-2,CASSLGGNYGYTF,TGTGCCAGCAGCTTAGGGGGTAACTATGGCTACACCTTC
.,TRBV5-1,few,TRBJ2-2,CASSLDLGPGTGELFF,TGCGCCAGCAGCTTGGATCTTGGACCGGGCACCGGGGAGCTGTTTTTT
TRBD2,TRBV5-1,.,TRBJ2-5,CASSSLWGGRETQYF,TGCGCCAGCAGCTCCCTTTGGGGGGGACGAGAGACCCAGTACTTC
TRBD1,TRBV5-4,few,TRBJ1-1,CASSHPGQGLDTEAFF,TGTGCCAGCAGCCACCCGGGACAGGGGTTGGACACTGAAGCTTTCTTT
.,TRBV4-3,.,TRBJ2-3,CASSQGRGAGDTQYF,TGCGCCAGCAGCCAAGGAAGGGGGGCCGGGGATACGCAGTATTTT
TRBD2,TRBV5-1,once,TRBJ2-7,CASSTTSGASYEQYF,TGCGCCAGCAGCACGACTAGCGGGGCAAGCTACGAGCAGTACTTC
TRBD1,TRBV5-1,.,TRBJ1-2,CASSAGTGDGYTF,TGCGCCAGCAGCGCCGGGACAGGGGATGGCTACACCTTC
TRBD1,TRBV6-5,once,TRBJ1-1,CASSYSRTGGTEAFF,TGTGCCAGCAGTTACTCAAGGACAGGGGGGACTGAAGCTTTCTTT
TRBD1,TRBV10-1,.,TRBJ1-2,CASSGQGVEGYTF,TGCGCCAGCAGTGGACAGGGAGTGGAAGGCTACACCTTC
TRBD1,TRBV7-7,.,TRBJ1-2,CASSLPIRGNDYGYTF,TGTGCTAGCAGCTTACCCATCAGGGGGAATGACTATGGCTACACCTTC